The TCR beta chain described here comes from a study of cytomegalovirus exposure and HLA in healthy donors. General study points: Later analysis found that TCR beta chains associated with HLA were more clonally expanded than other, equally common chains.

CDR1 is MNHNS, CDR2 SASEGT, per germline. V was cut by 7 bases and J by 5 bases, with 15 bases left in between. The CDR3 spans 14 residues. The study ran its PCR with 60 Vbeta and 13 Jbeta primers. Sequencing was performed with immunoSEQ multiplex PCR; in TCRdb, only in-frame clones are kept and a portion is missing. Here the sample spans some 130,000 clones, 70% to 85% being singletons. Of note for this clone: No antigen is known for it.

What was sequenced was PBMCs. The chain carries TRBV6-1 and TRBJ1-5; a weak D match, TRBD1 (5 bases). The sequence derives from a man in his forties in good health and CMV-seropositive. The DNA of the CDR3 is TGTGCCAGCACCCTCGGGGGGGGAGATCAGCCCCAGCATTTT. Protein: CASTLGGGDQPQHF.